Described below is a single T cell receptor (beta chain) sequence and its context. The target antigen is unknown. The CDR3 has 17 residues. MiXCR, run by TCRdb on the 5' RACE reads, gives a single entry per CDR3 protein. The sample has tens of thousands of distinct CDR3 sequences, 13% seen once. The data belong to a study of T-cell memory formation after mild COVID-19. Study context: TCR clustering was largely donor specific. The study, taken as a whole, reports: Clonal second-wave expansions that peaked on day 37 had unconfirmed SARS-CoV-2 specificity.

The genes are TRBV21-1 and TRBJ1-2; TRBD1 is the table's D call and was not checked against the DNA. TRBV21-1 is classified as a pseudogene. The sequencing sample was made of PBMCs or a T cell subset sorted from them (not recorded which). The clonotype comes from an adult woman who had mild COVID-19 (a few samples of this study predate the infection). Cell type and time point are not known. The CDR3 region has the DNA TGTGCCAGCAGCACCCCAAGGACAGGAATTGCAAACTATGGCTACACCTTC. Translating gives CASSTPRTGIANYGYTF.